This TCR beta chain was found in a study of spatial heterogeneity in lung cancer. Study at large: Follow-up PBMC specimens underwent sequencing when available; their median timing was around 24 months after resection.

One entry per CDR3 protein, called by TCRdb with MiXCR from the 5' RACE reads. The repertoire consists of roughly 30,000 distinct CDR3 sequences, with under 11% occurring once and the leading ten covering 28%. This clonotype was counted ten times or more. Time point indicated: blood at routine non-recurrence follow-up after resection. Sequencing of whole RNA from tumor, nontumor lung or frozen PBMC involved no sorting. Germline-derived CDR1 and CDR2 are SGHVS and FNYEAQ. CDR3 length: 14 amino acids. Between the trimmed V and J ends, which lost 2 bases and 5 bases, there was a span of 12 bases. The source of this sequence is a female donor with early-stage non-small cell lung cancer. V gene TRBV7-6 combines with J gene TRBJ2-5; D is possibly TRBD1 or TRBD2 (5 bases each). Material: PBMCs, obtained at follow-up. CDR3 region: CASSLPGTGETQYF. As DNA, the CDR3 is TGTGCCAGCAGCTTACCCGGGACCGGGGAGACCCAGTACTTC.